These 26 T cell receptor beta chains originate from one sample sequenced in a study of CD8+ T cells in alopecia areata. Treatment in this sample: oral pan-JAK inhibitor, 5-10 mg twice daily. cDNA serving as the sequencing template came from extracted, reverse transcribed RNA. Here immunoSEQ multiplex PCR was the method, and the copy in TCRdb shows in-frame clones only, minus some. Of around 100,000 clones in the sample, about 60% were seen once. The material sequenced was CD8+ T cells sorted from blood, taken at week 24, from a patient treated with tofacitinib. The receptors here all came from a human donor with alopecia areata.

The chain uses TRBV2 and TRBJ2-3; a possible D gene is TRBD1 (6 bases). In germline, CDR1 is SNHLY, CDR2 FYNNEI. The V end was cut by 10 bases, the J end by 2 bases, with 25 bases between. There are 17 residues in the CDR3. The CDR3 is CATSRSVSGAYTDTQYF. CDR3 in DNA: TGTGCCACCTCCCGTAGTGTTTCAGGGGCCTACACAGATACGCAGTATTTT.

The CDR3 sequence: CASSYAEGEGEKLFF. The CDR3 DNA follows: TGTGCCAGCAGTTACGCCGAGGGGGAGGGTGAAAAACTGTTTTTT. V is TRBV6-5 and J is TRBJ1-4; possible D gene TRBD1, 6 bases. Germline lookup yields CDR1 MNHEY and CDR2 SVGAGI. This CDR3 is 15 amino acids long. The ends were cut back, 2 bases at V and 7 bases at J, with 14 bases in the middle.

This clone was seen only a few times. The CDR3 region has the DNA TGTGCCAGCAGCCAAGATAGAGAAAGACCTGAAGCTTTCTTT. Its protein product is CASSQDRERPEAFF. The chain recombines TRBV4-2 with TRBJ1-1; no definite D call. The ends were cut back, 0 bases at V and 6 bases at J, with 11 bases in the middle. The CDR3 is 14 amino acids. Germline CDR1 and CDR2: LGHNA and YNFKEQ.

This chain uses TRBV6-1 with TRBJ2-3, with TRBD1 as a possible D gene (8 bases). V was clipped by 8 bases and J by 1 base, with 13 bases between them. The CDR3 is 14 amino acids. Germline V gene sequence: CDR1 MNHNS, CDR2 SASEGT. The CDR3 sequence is CASDTGGGTDTQYF. The CDR3 DNA follows: TGTGCCAGCGATACAGGGGGGGGCACAGATACGCAGTATTTT.

The chain employs TRBV10-3 and TRBJ2-7; the D gene is possibly TRBD1 (5 bases). Trimming pared 2 bases from V and 1 base from J, leaving 9 bases between. Germline loops: CDR1 ENHRY, CDR2 SYGVKD. The CDR3 sequence is 14 residues long. The CDR3 DNA reads as TGTGCCATCAGTGAGCAGGGCGATTCCTACGAGCAGTACTTC. It specifies CAISEQGDSYEQYF.

This clone occurred a few times. This chain joins TRBV30 and TRBJ2-1, with D perhaps TRBD2 (7 bases). CDR1 GTSNPN and CDR2 SVGIG come from the germline V gene (reference sequence). This CDR3 has 14 residues. Trimming shortened V by 2 bases and J by 4 bases, and 12 bases separated the two germline ends. The CDR3 DNA reads as TGTGCCTGGAGTATAAGGGGGGGGTACAATGAGCAGTTCTTC. This gives the protein CAWSIRGGYNEQFF.

J is TRBJ2-7 and V is TRBV27; D is possibly TRBD2 (6 bases). The length of the CDR3 is 14 residues. CDR1 MNHEY and CDR2 SMNVEV come from the germline V gene (reference sequence). V was trimmed by 3 bases and J by 3 bases, leaving 12 bases between them. CDR3 coding DNA: TGTGCCAGCAGTTTCGGAGGGAGCGGCTACGAGCAGTACTTC. Translation: CASSFGGSGYEQYF.

The chain carries TRBV4-2 and TRBJ2-1; TRBD2 matches 8 bases. Germline CDR1 reads LGHNA; CDR2 reads YNFKEQ. The CDR3 length is 14 residues. With V trimmed by 0 bases and J by 7 bases, 2 bases remained unmatched. CDR3: CASSQEGTRNEQFF. The CDR3 bases are TGTGCCAGCAGCCAAGAAGGGACTAGAAATGAGCAGTTCTTC.

The chain joins TRBV6-1 to TRBJ2-1, with 10 bases lining up with TRBD2. Trimming took 0 bases from V and 8 from J; bases not matched to a gene: 4. This CDR3 is 15 amino acids long. The germline V gene encodes CDR1 MNHNS and CDR2 SASEGT. The CDR3 here is CASSEAAGGPDEQFF. The CDR3 DNA sequence: TGTGCCAGCAGTGAAGCAGCGGGGGGGCCCGATGAGCAGTTCTTC.

The genes are TRBV6-4 and TRBJ2-2; D not resolved. From germline, CDR1 is MRHNA and CDR2 SNTAGT. CDR3 length equals 12 residues. Trimming removed 2 bases from V and 7 bases from J, with 5 bases in between. The CDR3 sequence: CASSDGVGELFF. In nucleotides, the CDR3 is TGTGCCAGCAGTGACGGTGTCGGGGAGCTGTTTTTT.

The V gene is TRBV2, the J gene TRBJ2-6; D is undetermined. Germline values: CDR1 SNHLY, CDR2 FYNNEI. With 11 bases removed from V and 4 bases from J, the gap between germline ends came to 9 bases. The CDR3 extends over 12 amino acids. The CDR3 loop reads CAGLSGANVLTF. CDR3 coding DNA: TGTGCCGGCTTATCCGGGGCCAACGTCCTGACTTTC.

The V and J genes are TRBV7-9 and TRBJ2-1, with 8 bases identical to TRBD2. From germline, CDR1 is SEHNR and CDR2 FQNEAQ (reference sequence). The CDR3 extends over 14 amino acids. The V gene end was trimmed by 9 bases and the J gene end by 9 bases; junction bases not matched to a gene: 13. The CDR3 DNA follows: TGTGCCAGTTGGGGAGCGGGGGCTTTTGGTGAGCAGTTCTTC. This codes for CASWGAGAFGEQFF.

This chain joins TRBV11-2 and TRBJ2-1; D is uncertain. The CDR3 loop spans 10 amino acids. The V gene lost 2 bases and the J gene lost 9 bases, with 2 bases spanning the gap. CDR1 is SGHAT, CDR2 FQNNGV, per germline. For the CDR3, the DNA is TGTGCCAGCAGCTTAACTGAGCAGTTCTTC. Translation: CASSLTEQFF.

A few counts support this clone. V is TRBV5-1 and J is TRBJ2-3; D may be TRBD1 or TRBD2 (5 bases each). The germline CDR1 and CDR2 sequences are SGHRS and YFSETQ. The CDR3 extends over 16 amino acids. V gave up 1 base and J gave up 0 bases, with 12 bases separating them. The DNA of the CDR3 is TGCGCCAGCAGCTTGAGAGGGGCGGATAGCACAGATACGCAGTATTTT. Residues: CASSLRGADSTDTQYF.

The chain carries TRBV6-5 and TRBJ2-7; unclear D gene. The CDR3 runs to 14 residues. The V gene lost 0 bases and the J gene lost 4 bases, with 10 bases spanning the gap. Germline V gene data show CDR1 as MNHEY and CDR2 as SVGAGI. The CDR3 loop reads CASSYSAEAYEQYF. The CDR3 region has the DNA TGTGCCAGCAGTTACTCAGCCGAAGCTTACGAGCAGTACTTC.

This clone appeared a single time. The J gene is TRBJ2-3, the V gene TRBV27; D is ambiguous. V lost 3 bases and J lost 4, with 8 bases in between. The CDR3 length is 13 residues. CDR1 MNHEY and CDR2 SMNVEV come from the germline V gene (reference sequence). CDR3 region: CASSFMIPDTQYF. The CDR3 bases are TGTGCCAGCAGTTTCATGATCCCAGATACGCAGTATTTT.

The genes are TRBV19 and TRBJ1-2; D not certain. The CDR3 is 15 residues long. Germline-derived CDR1 and CDR2 are LNHDA and SQIVND (reference sequence). The V gene lost 6 bases and the J gene lost 2 bases, with 16 bases spanning the gap. CDR3 amino acids: CASREGRMGNYGYTF. CDR3 DNA: TGTGCCAGTAGAGAAGGACGGATGGGCAACTATGGCTACACCTTC. The full variable domain, with the rest looked up from reference TRBV19 and TRBJ1-2, is DGGITQSPKYLFRKEGQNVTLSCEQNLNHDAMYWYRQDPGQGLRLIYYSQIVNDFQKGDIAEGYSVSREKKESFPLTVTSAQKNPTAFYLCASREGRMGNYGYTFGSGTRLTVV.

The chain recombines TRBV27 with TRBJ1-6, with D possibly being TRBD1 (6 bases). Germline CDR1 is MNHEY and CDR2 is SMNVEV (reference sequence). The length of the CDR3 is 14 residues. Trimming took off 6 bases at V and 7 bases at J, with 13 bases between the two ends. CDR3 region: CASSYSDSNSPLHF. CDR3 DNA sequence: TGTGCCAGCAGCTACTCGGACAGCAATTCACCCCTCCACTTT.

This clone was found a few times. The chain links TRBV11-2 to TRBJ2-5, with D hard to call. From germline, CDR1 is SGHAT and CDR2 FQNNGV. The CDR3 contains 14 residues. Trimming took off 1 base at V and 0 bases at J, with 6 bases between the two ends. The CDR3 DNA reads as TGTGCCAGCAGCTTAGTAGCCCACCAAGAGACCCAGTACTTC. As protein: CASSLVAHQETQYF.

This chain joins TRBV4-2 and TRBJ1-1; 8 bases are a match to TRBD1. Per germline, CDR1 LGHNA and CDR2 YNFKEQ. CDR3 length: 16 amino acids. The trim removed 2 bases at V and 0 bases at J, leaving 5 bases unmatched. The CDR3 loop is CASSQPGQALNTEAFF. The CDR3 DNA reads as TGTGCCAGCAGCCAACCGGGACAGGCCTTGAACACTGAAGCTTTCTTT.

The chain has TRBV5-6 and TRBJ1-2; D gene ambiguous. Trimming stripped 2 bases from V and 3 bases from J, with 17 bases between. The CDR3 has 16 residues. From germline, CDR1 is SGHDT and CDR2 YYEEEE. The CDR3 loop reads CASSFSTAQLYYGYTF. In DNA, the CDR3 is TGTGCCAGCAGCTTCTCGACCGCTCAATTATACTATGGCTACACCTTC.

The chain links TRBV30 to TRBJ1-5; D uncertain. This CDR3 region has 15 residues. Germline-derived CDR1 and CDR2 are GTSNPN and SVGIG (reference sequence). The V end lost 4 bases, the J end lost 0 bases, and 13 bases lay between the germline ends. The CDR3 region has the DNA TGTGCCTGGACCGTTGACGGTGATAGCAATCAGCCCCAGCATTTT. Amino acids: CAWTVDGDSNQPQHF.

This clone was seen once. This chain connects TRBV4-2 to TRBJ2-1; the match to TRBD2 covers 7 bases. V lost 1 base, J lost 8 bases, and 2 bases stayed unmatched. CDR1 LGHNA and CDR2 YNFKEQ come from the germline V gene. This CDR3 has 13 amino acids. DNA of the CDR3: TGTGCCAGCAGCCAAGTCGCGGGGGATGAGCAGTTCTTC. This encodes CASSQVAGDEQFF.

Only a few counts were recorded for this clone. V usage is TRBV10-3 and J usage is TRBJ2-2; D unclear. The CDR3 has 16 residues. V shed 0 bases and J shed 1 base, with 9 bases lying between them. Germline CDR1 is ENHRY and CDR2 is SYGVKD. CDR3 amino acids: CAISESWQENTGELFF. CDR3 coding DNA: TGTGCCATCAGTGAGTCATGGCAGGAGAACACCGGGGAGCTGTTTTTT.

This clone was seen only a few times. The V call is TRBV29-1, the J call TRBJ1-4; D not certain. This CDR3 has 13 residues. V shed 8 bases and J shed 7 bases, with 17 bases lying between them. Per the germline V gene, CDR1 is SQVTM and CDR2 is ANQGSEA. The CDR3 coding sequence is TGCAGCCGAAGGCTAACTAGCGGTGAAAAACTGTTTTTT. Protein product: CSRRLTSGEKLFF.

This clone came up a few times. This chain connects TRBV7-8 to TRBJ2-6; the D gene is possibly TRBD2 (6 bases). The germline gives CDR1 SGHVS, CDR2 FQNEAQ. V dropped 4 bases and J dropped 2 bases, with 12 bases sitting between them. This CDR3 spans 16 amino acids. In nucleotides, the CDR3 is TGTGCCAGCAGCTCCCGGGGGTCCGCTGGGGCCAACGTCCTGACTTTC. Its translation: CASSSRGSAGANVLTF.